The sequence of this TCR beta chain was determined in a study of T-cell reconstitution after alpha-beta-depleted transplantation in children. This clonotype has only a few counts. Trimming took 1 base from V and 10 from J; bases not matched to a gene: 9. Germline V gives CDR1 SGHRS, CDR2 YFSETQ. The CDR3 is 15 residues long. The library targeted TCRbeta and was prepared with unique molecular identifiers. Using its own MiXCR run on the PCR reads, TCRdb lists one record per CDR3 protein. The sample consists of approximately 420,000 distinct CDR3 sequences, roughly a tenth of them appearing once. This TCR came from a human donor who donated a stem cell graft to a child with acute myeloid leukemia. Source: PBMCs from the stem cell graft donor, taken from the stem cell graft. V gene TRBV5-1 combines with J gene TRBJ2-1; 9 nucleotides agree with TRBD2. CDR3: CASSLLASGNGEQFF. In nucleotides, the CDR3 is TGCGCCAGCAGCTTGTTGGCTAGCGGGAATGGGGAGCAGTTCTTC.